This T cell receptor beta chain originates from a study of T cells after yellow fever vaccination (dated by TCRdb to about 2019). About the full investigation: The SMART-Seq v4 Ultra Low Input RNA kit was used to prepare libraries from fractions with low cell numbers. To follow T-cell clones before and after both primary and booster YFV17D yellow fever vaccination, bulk TCR alpha and beta repertoires underwent longitudinal sequencing. Two healthy male donors, one aged 18 to 30 and one aged 30 to 40 years, made up the cohort. Bulk PBMC replicates and cell subsets were isolated from blood drawn at multiple timepoints before and after both primary and secondary immunization.

Broad study findings and their caveats: Most clones expanded after primary vaccination were re-detected after the booster (about 96% of CD4 and roughly 87% of CD8), suggesting broad memory maintenance. Computational filtering was needed because FACS-sorted repertoires could contain abundant contaminating clonotypes from the bulk population. The secondary T-cell response was weaker than the primary response but faster, peaking on day 5 instead of day 15. The study included only a couple of donors, which limits how far the findings can be generalized. A small share of clonotypes occurred in both CD4 and CD8 compartments, likely arising from convergent recombination.

TCR cDNA was synthesized by 5'RACE template switching, through which a universal primer site and unique molecular identifiers were introduced. Priming of cDNA synthesis was performed from both the TCR alpha and TCR beta constant segments. Two PCR steps were used to amplify libraries, with sample barcodes and sequencing adapters being added in the second step. Libraries were sequenced on Illumina HiSeq 2500 (2x100 bp) or NovaSeq (2x150 bp). On the study's bioinformatics: Demultiplexing of reads and collapsing into UMI consensus sequences were performed with MIGEC, and V(D)J alignment was carried out with MiXCR. Using edgeR on replicate PBMC samples, clonotypes were called vaccine-responding if FDR was below 0.01 and the log2 fold change was above 5 up to day 15. Each bulk clonotype was labeled CD4 or CD8 based on which sequenced repertoire, CD4 or CD8, contained the clonotype at higher abundance. TCRdb reworked the public reads: Q25 trimming with fastp, MiXCR clone assembly, productive beta chains retained. Each record represents a unique CDR3 protein, reported with the most common genes and DNA among its rows. TCRdb, rather than the study authors, made the V and J calls. This sample is represented by approximately 340,000 distinct CDR3 sequences; 8.7% of them were singletons. Over 15% of the sample comes from the top ten.

In this sample, this clonotype turned up many times. Its antigen target is currently unknown. It has no much larger one-base neighbor in the sample; base qualities were not kept. Sample treatment or condition, as interpreted from the label and publication: live attenuated yellow fever vaccine strain. At each blood-draw timepoint, two biological replicates of bulk PBMCs were obtained. PBMCs were isolated from peripheral blood using a standard Ficoll-Paque protocol. TriZol was used to extract RNA from bulk PBMCs, from CD4 and CD8 fractions, and from dextramer-positive and dextramer-negative fractions. Based on the germline V gene, the CDR1 and CDR2 sequences are SGHVS and FQNEAQ. V is shortened by 5 bases, J by 5 bases, and the region joining them spans 9 bases. The CDR3, cysteine through phenylalanine, is 13 amino acids long. Only CDR3 DNA remains: 39 bases, in frame from the first base.

The material sequenced was PBMCs, taken on the day of the first yellow fever vaccination. This clonotype was obtained from a man aged 18 to 29 who received the YFV17D yellow fever vaccine. The sequence joins TRBV7-8 to TRBJ1-4; matching of 5 bases hints at TRBD1 as the D gene. The nucleotide sequence reads as follows: TGTGCCAGCAGCGGGGGACGAAATGAAAAACTGTTTTTT. This gives the protein CASSGGRNEKLFF.